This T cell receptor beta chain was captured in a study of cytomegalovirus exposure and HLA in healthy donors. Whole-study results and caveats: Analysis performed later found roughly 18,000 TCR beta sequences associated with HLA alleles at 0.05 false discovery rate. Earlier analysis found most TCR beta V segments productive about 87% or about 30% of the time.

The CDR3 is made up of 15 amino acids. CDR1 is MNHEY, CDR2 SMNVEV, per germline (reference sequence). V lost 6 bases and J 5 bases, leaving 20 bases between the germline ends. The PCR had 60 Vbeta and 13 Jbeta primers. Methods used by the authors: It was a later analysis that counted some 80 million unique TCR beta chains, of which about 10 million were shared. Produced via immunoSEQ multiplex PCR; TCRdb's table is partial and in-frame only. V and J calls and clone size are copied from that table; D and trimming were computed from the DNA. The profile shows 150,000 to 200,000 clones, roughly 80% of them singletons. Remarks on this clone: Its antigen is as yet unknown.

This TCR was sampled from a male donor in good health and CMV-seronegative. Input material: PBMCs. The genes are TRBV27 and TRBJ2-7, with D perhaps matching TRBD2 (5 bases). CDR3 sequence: CASRIAGSPWNEQYF. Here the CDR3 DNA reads TGTGCCAGCAGAATCGCGGGCTCCCCTTGGAACGAGCAGTACTTC.